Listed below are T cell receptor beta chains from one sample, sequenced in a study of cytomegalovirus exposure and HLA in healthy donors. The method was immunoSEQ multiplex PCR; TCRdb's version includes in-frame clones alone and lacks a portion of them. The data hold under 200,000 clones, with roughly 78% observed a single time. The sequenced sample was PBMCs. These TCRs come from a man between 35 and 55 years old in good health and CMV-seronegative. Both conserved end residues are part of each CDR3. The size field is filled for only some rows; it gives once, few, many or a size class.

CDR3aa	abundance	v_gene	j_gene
CASRKASGTDTQYF	few	TRBV2	TRBJ2-3
CASSTPGERTQYF	-	TRBV28	TRBJ2-5
CASSEPGTAWDTGELFF	-	TRBV6-1	TRBJ2-2
CASSYRGRETQYF	-	TRBV10-1	TRBJ2-5
CASSLITGVTGELFF	-	TRBV28	TRBJ2-2
CASSLVPSGRAPGEQFF	-	TRBV7-6	TRBJ2-1
CAISVGGTNYEQYF	-	TRBV10-3	-
CASSIRLLYNEQFF	-	TRBV4-1	TRBJ2-1
CASSLGGRPFGEQYF	-	TRBV5-1	TRBJ2-7
CAWRGGGDTQYF	-	TRBV30	TRBJ2-3
CASSEPGGPGEQYF	few	TRBV6-1	TRBJ2-7
CASSLPSRSSGNTIYF	-	TRBV28	TRBJ1-3
CASSSGRMGIQETQYF	-	TRBV7-9	TRBJ2-5
CASSPFYPPYNEQFF	-	TRBV7-9	TRBJ2-1
CASSLGGAEVLAGFFYF	-	TRBV7-8	TRBJ2-7
CASSASRGAGEKLFF	few	TRBV7-9	TRBJ1-4
CASSIANRGSGTEAFF	-	TRBV19	TRBJ1-1
CASSLLAPPNTGELFF	-	TRBV28	TRBJ2-2
CASSSRDYGTGELFF	-	TRBV19	TRBJ2-2
CASRRQGGNQPQHF	few	TRBV6-6	TRBJ1-5
CASSKQFLYEQYF	-	TRBV28	TRBJ2-7
CASSHWTATGELFF	-	TRBV14	-
CASRESPGANVLTF	-	TRBV28	TRBJ2-6
CASSPRTGTSGEQYF	-	TRBV6-5	TRBJ2-7
CASSLRAGDRGNEQFF	-	TRBV5-1	TRBJ2-1
CASSSEEGSHEQYF	-	TRBV11-2	TRBJ2-7
CASSFVTSGRAEQYF	-	TRBV6-5	TRBJ2-7
CASSGGLAGSEQYF	-	TRBV6-6	TRBJ2-7
CASSWGGNQETQYF	-	TRBV11-3	TRBJ2-5
CASSYSTSGGPGEQFF	few	TRBV6-5	TRBJ2-1
CASSLLDRESYEQYF	-	TRBV28	TRBJ2-7
CSVHLSGRANEQFF	-	TRBV29-1	TRBJ2-1
CASRNPRGAFF	-	TRBV6-5	TRBJ1-1
CASSQGWDSGNTIYF	-	TRBV5-1	TRBJ1-3
CASSLGDREQGDDNEQFF	-	TRBV11-3	TRBJ2-1
CASSLKIEAKKEQYF	-	TRBV5-1	TRBJ2-7
CASLPGGAQGTGELFF	once	TRBV25-1	TRBJ2-2
CASSQTGGGETQYF	-	TRBV5-1	TRBJ2-5
CASSQEQGVRAFF	few	TRBV4-2	TRBJ1-1
CASSSSGTGEQYF	-	TRBV28	TRBJ2-7
CASSVSGSGQNIQYF	-	TRBV9	TRBJ2-4
CASSWDRARTDTQYF	-	TRBV6-1	TRBJ2-3
CASSEGPGRRTDTQYF	few	TRBV10-2	TRBJ2-3
CASSLPGQNYGYTF	-	TRBV2	TRBJ1-2
CASGPGSGELFF	-	TRBV19	TRBJ2-2
CASSQAGTVTHEQFF	-	TRBV14	TRBJ2-1
CASSTSSGRANEQFF	-	TRBV7-7	TRBJ2-1
CASSRSSGISETYNEQFF	-	TRBV7-8	TRBJ2-1
CASFSSPLHF	-	TRBV27	TRBJ1-6
CASSERLAGIYEQYF	-	TRBV27	-